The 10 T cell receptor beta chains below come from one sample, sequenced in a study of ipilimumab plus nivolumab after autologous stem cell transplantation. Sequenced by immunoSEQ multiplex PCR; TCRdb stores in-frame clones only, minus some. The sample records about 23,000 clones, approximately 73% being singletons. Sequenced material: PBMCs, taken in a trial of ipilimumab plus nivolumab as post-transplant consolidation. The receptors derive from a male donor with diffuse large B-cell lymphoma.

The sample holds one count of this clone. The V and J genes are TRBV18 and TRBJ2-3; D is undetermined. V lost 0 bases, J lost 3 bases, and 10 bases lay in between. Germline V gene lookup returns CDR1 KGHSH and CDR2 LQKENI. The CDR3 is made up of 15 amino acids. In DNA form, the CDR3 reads TGTGCCAGCTCACCACCGTCCAGGCAAACAGATACGCAGTATTTT. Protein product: CASSPPSRQTDTQYF.

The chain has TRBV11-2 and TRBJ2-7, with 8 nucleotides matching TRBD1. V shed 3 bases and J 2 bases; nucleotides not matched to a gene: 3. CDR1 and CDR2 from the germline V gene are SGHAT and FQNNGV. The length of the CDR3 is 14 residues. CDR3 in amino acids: CASSFQGAAYEQYF. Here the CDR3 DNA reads TGTGCCAGCAGCTTCCAGGGGGCTGCCTACGAGCAGTACTTC.

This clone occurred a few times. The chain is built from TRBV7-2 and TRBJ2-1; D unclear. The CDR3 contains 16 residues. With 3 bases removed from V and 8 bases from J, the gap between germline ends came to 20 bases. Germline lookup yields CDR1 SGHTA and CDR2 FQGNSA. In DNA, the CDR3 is TGTGCCAGCAGCTTTCGTGACTGGGCTGCAGTGGATGAGCAGTTCTTC. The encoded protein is CASSFRDWAAVDEQFF.

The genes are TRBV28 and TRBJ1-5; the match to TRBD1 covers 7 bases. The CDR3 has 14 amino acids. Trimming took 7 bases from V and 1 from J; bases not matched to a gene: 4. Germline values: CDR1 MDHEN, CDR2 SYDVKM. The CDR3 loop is CASKEGASNQPQHF. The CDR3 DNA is TGTGCCAGCAAGGAGGGGGCAAGCAATCAGCCCCAGCATTTT.

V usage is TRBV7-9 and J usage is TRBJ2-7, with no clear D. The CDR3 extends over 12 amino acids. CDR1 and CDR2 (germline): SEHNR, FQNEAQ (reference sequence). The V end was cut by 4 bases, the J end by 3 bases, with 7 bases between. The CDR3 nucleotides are TGTGCCAGCAGCTCTCAAAACTACGAGCAGTACTTC. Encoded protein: CASSSQNYEQYF.

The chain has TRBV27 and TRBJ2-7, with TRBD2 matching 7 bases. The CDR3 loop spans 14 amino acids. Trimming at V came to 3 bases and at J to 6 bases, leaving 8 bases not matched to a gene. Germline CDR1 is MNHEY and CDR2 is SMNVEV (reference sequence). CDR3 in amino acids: CASSFYRAGVEQYF. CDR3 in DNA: TGTGCCAGCAGTTTTTATCGTGCGGGGGTCGAGCAGTACTTC.

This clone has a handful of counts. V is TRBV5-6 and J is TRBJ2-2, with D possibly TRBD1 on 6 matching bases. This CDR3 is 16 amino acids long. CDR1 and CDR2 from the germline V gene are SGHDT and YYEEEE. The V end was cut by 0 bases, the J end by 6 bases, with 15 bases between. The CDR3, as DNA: TGTGCCAGCAGCTTGGGCCAGGGGTACCTCGCCGGGGAGCTGTTTTTT. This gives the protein CASSLGQGYLAGELFF.

The CDR3 is CASSSGGGYTEAFF. In nucleotides, the CDR3 is TGTGCCAGCAGCTCCGGGGGGGGATACACTGAAGCTTTCTTT. This sequence joins TRBV7-6 and TRBJ1-1, with a tentative D call TRBD1 (5 bases). This CDR3 spans 14 amino acids. Trimming left V 4 bases short and J 3 bases short, with 12 bases between. The V gene's germline CDR1 is SGHVS and CDR2 FNYEAQ.

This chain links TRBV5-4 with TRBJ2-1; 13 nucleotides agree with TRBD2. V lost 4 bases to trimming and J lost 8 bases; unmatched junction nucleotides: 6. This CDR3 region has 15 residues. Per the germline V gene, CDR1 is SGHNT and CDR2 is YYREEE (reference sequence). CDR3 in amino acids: CASSERTSGGYEQFF. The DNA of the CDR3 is TGTGCCAGCAGCGAGCGGACTAGCGGGGGTTATGAGCAGTTCTTC.

The chain's CDR3 is CASSQALASTDTQYF. As DNA, the CDR3 is TGTGCCAGCAGCCAAGCCCTGGCAAGCACAGATACGCAGTATTTT. The chain has TRBV4-2 and TRBJ2-3; D is unclear. Trimming removed 1 base at V and 0 bases at J, with 8 bases between. CDR1 and CDR2 (germline): LGHNA, YNFKEQ. CDR3 length: 15 amino acids.